Shown below are 27 T cell receptor beta chains from a single sample sequenced in a study of tumor and adjacent non-tumor tissue in lung cancer (dated by TCRdb to the late 2010s). Receptors were amplified or captured by multiplex PCR. The sequencer listed for this sample is Illumina HiSeq 2500. Following protocols modified from ARM-PCR, the researchers constructed TCRbeta libraries through three rounds of nested PCR with primers (Table S4). TCRdb cleaned the public reads at Q25 with fastp, built clones with MiXCR and kept in-frame beta chains. Rows are combined by CDR3 protein, so each entry shows the most common genes and DNA. In this sample the table shows tens of thousands of distinct CDR3 sequences, 67% of which occur a single time. 18% of the sample belongs to the ten largest clones. RNA was extracted from bulk unsorted tissue and checked for quality with a NanoDrop ND-1000 and an Agilent 2100.

Sequenced input: lung tumor tissue. These receptors were obtained from a man in his sixties with non-small cell lung cancer.

This chain joins TRBV12-3 or TRBV12-4 and TRBJ1-6; 7 nucleotides match TRBD1. This CDR3 has 13 amino acids. After removal of 7 bases from V and 5 bases from J, the junction contained 2 bases not matched to a gene. The CDR3 loop reads CASMTGHNSPLHF. CDR3 DNA sequence: TGTGCCAGCATGACAGGGCATAATTCACCCCTCCACTTT.

A note on this clonotype: Given the absence of the conserved phenylalanine or tryptophan at the CDR3 end, a read error is likely. V usage is TRBV10-3 and J usage is TRBJ2-5; 12 bases line up with TRBD1. Germline V lookup: CDR1 ENHRY, CDR2 SYGVKD. J was trimmed by 2 bases and V by 11 bases; bases with no gene match: 9. CDR3 length: 15 residues. DNA for the CDR3: TGTGCCGCAAGCCGGGACAGGGGGCTTCAAGAGACCCAGTACTTA. Amino acids: CAASRDRGLQETQYL.

Note on this clonotype: One end of the junction does not line up with germline, which may come from a read error. This chain's CDR3 is CACSSSIARNEQFF. The CDR3 DNA sequence: TGTGCCTGCAGTTCCTCTATAGCTCGGAATGAGCAGTTCTTC. V usage is TRBV6-2 or TRBV6-3 and J usage is TRBJ2-1, with D hard to call. Germline V gene lookup returns CDR1 MNHEY and CDR2 SVGEGT. This CDR3 region has 14 residues.

To note about this clonotype: Sequence at one end of the junction differs from germline and may be a read error. The chain has TRBV12-3 or TRBV12-4 and TRBJ1-2, with TRBD1 matching over 9 bases. This CDR3 spans 16 amino acids. CDR3 nucleotides: TGTACCAGCAGTTTAATGCCGGGACAGGGTGACTATGGCTACACCTTC. Residues: CTSSLMPGQGDYGYTF.

This chain connects TRBV6-6 to TRBJ1-6; D gene uncertain. The CDR3 extends over 12 amino acids. Germline V gene lookup returns CDR1 MNHNY and CDR2 SVGAGI (reference sequence). In DNA form, the CDR3 reads TGTGACGGCACACGGCCGGGCTCACCCCTCCACTTT. Its translation is CDGTRPGSPLHF.

This clonotype was counted a few times. V and J are TRBV6-5 and TRBJ2-2, with TRBD1 as a possible D gene (5 bases). V lost 0 bases and J lost 1, with 9 bases in between. CDR1 and CDR2 (germline): MNHEY, SVGAGI. The CDR3 extends over 16 amino acids. CDR3 DNA sequence: TGTGCCAGCAGTTACTCGCAGGGATGGAACACCGGGGAGCTGTTTTTT. Protein: CASSYSQGWNTGELFF.

The table lists this clonotype with many counts. In DNA, the CDR3 is TGCGCCAGCAGCGAAGTAGGGGTAGGGGAAAAACTGTTTTTT. Its protein is CASSEVGVGEKLFF. The gene calls are TRBV4-1 and TRBJ1-4; tentative D call: TRBD1 (5 bases). From germline, CDR1 is MGHRA and CDR2 YSYEKL. The CDR3 contains 14 residues. With 5 bases removed from V and 8 bases from J, the gap between germline ends came to 15 bases.

This clonotype was counted at least ten times. The chain couples TRBV7-9 to TRBJ2-3; D is undetermined. Germline-derived CDR1 and CDR2 are SEHNR and FQNEAQ (reference sequence). Trimming shortened V by 3 bases and J by 4 bases, and 5 bases separated the two germline ends. This CDR3 is built from 12 residues. CDR3 residues: CASSFSSDTQYF. CDR3 in DNA: TGTGCCAGCAGCTTCAGTTCAGATACGCAGTATTTT.

With regard to this clonotype: Because the CDR3 is missing its conserved closing phenylalanine or tryptophan, this is likely a read error. The CDR3 is CASRTRVDRGESGYTY. CDR3 sequence (DNA): TGTGCTAGCAGAACCCGGGTCGACAGGGGGGAAAGTGGCTACACCTAC. V and J are TRBV6-5 and TRBJ1-2, with TRBD1 identical over 9 bases. Germline values: CDR1 MNHEY, CDR2 SVGAGI. This CDR3 spans 16 amino acids.

For this clonotype: At one end the junction does not follow the germline gene, possibly because of a read error. The chain has TRBV10-3 and TRBJ2-1; 7 bases line up with TRBD2. This CDR3 contains 16 residues. CDR1 and CDR2 (germline): ENHRY, SYGVKD. The DNA for the CDR3 is TGTGCCGTCCAAGCTAATAGCGGGTGGGTGGACAATGGGCAGTTCTTC. The encoded protein is CAVQANSGWVDNGQFF.

This clonotype was seen a single time. At one end, the junction sequence differs from germline, possibly due to a read error. The rearrangement joins TRBV29-1 to TRBJ1-1; unclear D gene. Germline assignment: CDR1 SQVTM and CDR2 ANQGSEA. This CDR3 spans 20 amino acids. As DNA, the CDR3 is TGCAGAGTTGAAGATCTGGGTTTGGTGTGGTGGGCGCGAGATCCGGTTGAAGCTTTCTTT. Encoded protein: CRVEDLGLVWWARDPVEAFF.

This clonotype was detected ten times or more. The junction shows a germline mismatch at one end, possibly a read error. The V call is TRBV30, the J call TRBJ1-6; D remains ambiguous. Germline V lookup: CDR1 GTSNPN, CDR2 SVGIG (reference sequence). CDR3 length: 14 residues. As DNA, the CDR3 is TGTGCCTGGAGAACTTTCTCCTCTAATTCACCCCTCCACTTT. Residues: CAWRTFSSNSPLHF.

Details on this clonotype: This likely comes from a read error, as the CDR3 has no conserved phenylalanine or tryptophan at its end. The V and J genes are TRBV6-5 and TRBJ2-2; D is perhaps TRBD1 or TRBD2 (5 bases each). The CDR3 loop spans 16 amino acids. Germline V lookup: CDR1 MNHEY, CDR2 SVGAGI. Trimming took 5 bases from V and 4 from J, leaving 17 bases between them. Written as DNA, the CDR3 is TGTGCCAGCAGTAAATCCGGGGCCGCGATCACCGGGGAGCTGTTTCTT. Translated: CASSKSGAAITGELFL.

There are many counts of this clonotype. The J gene is TRBJ2-7, the V gene TRBV7-9; possibly TRBD1 for D (6 bases). The germline V gene has CDR1 SEHNR and CDR2 FQNEAQ (reference sequence). The CDR3 is 12 residues long. V was trimmed by 4 bases and J by 3 bases, leaving 7 bases between them. The CDR3 region is CASSSQGYEQYF. The CDR3 DNA is TGTGCCAGCAGCTCACAGGGCTACGAGCAGTACTTC.

V gene TRBV5-4 combines with J gene TRBJ2-7; D is possibly TRBD2 (6 bases). Germline CDR1 and CDR2: SGHNT and YYREEE (reference sequence). This CDR3 is built from 14 residues. CDR3 amino acids: CASGRDWSSYEQYF. For the CDR3, the DNA is TGTGCGAGCGGCCGGGACTGGAGCTCCTACGAGCAGTACTTC.

This clonotype was seen more than once but under ten times. This sequence may be a read error, since a much larger clone differs from it by one base. The gene calls are TRBV5-4 and TRBJ1-1; 7 positions match TRBD1. The CDR3 covers 14 residues. CDR1 is SGHNT, CDR2 YYREEE, per germline (reference sequence). V shed 4 bases, J shed 6 bases, and the junction held 9 bases outside the gene matches. CDR3 amino acids: CASSPPTGKAEAFF. The CDR3 nucleotides are TGTGCCAGCAGCCCCCCGACAGGGAAAGCTGAAGCTTTCTTT. Complete variable domain (other parts from reference TRBV5-4 and TRBJ1-1): ETGVTQSPTHLIKTRGQQVTLRCSSQSGHNTVSWYQQALGQGPQFIFQYYREEENGRGNFPPRFSGLQFPNYSSELNVNALELDDSALYLCASSPPTGKAEAFFGQGTRLTVV.

The chain has TRBV29-1 and TRBJ2-1; possibly TRBD2 for D (6 bases). V was clipped by 5 bases and J by 8 bases, with 22 bases between them. CDR1 is SQVTM and CDR2 is ANQGSEA in the germline V gene. The CDR3 loop spans 15 amino acids. CDR3 DNA sequence: TGCAGCGTTAAAGGGACTTTCCTCTCATACGATGAGCAGTTCTTC. It specifies CSVKGTFLSYDEQFF.

This clonotype was seen repeatedly, ten times or more. The J gene is TRBJ2-1, the V gene TRBV4-1, with TRBD2 matching 7 bases. Germline lookup yields CDR1 MGHRA and CDR2 YSYEKL. The CDR3 runs to 14 residues. The junction had 10 bases not matched to a gene; V was cut back by 4 bases and J by 10 bases. The DNA of the CDR3 is TGCGCCAGCAGCCTCTCTTCTAGCGGAGGGGAGCAGTTCTTC. It encodes CASSLSSSGGEQFF.

The CDR3 sequence is CASSPGAGAQETQYF. The CDR3 DNA sequence: TGTGCCAGTAGCCCCGGGGCAGGGGCTCAAGAGACCCAGTACTTC. J is TRBJ2-5 and V is TRBV7-9, with a weak D call TRBD1 (6 bases). CDR3 length: 15 amino acids. Trimming left V 9 bases short and J 2 bases short, with 19 bases between. Germline assignment: CDR1 SEHNR and CDR2 FQNEAQ (reference sequence).

With respect to this clonotype: Relative to the germline gene, one junction end is altered; a read error may explain this. This CDR3 is CANSSWDTYNEQFF. The CDR3 DNA is TGTGCCAACAGCTCCTGGGACACCTACAATGAGCAGTTCTTC. V usage is TRBV13 and J usage is TRBJ2-1; perhaps TRBD1 as D (6 bases). Per germline, CDR1 PRHDT and CDR2 FYEKMQ (reference sequence). The CDR3 totals 14 residues. The entire variable domain, with the rest obtained from reference TRBV13 and TRBJ2-1, is as follows: AAGVIQSPRHLIKEKRETATLKCYPIPRHDTVYWYQQGPGQDPQFLISFYEKMQSDKGSIPDRFSAQQFSDYHSELNMSSLELGDSALYFCANSSWDTYNEQFFGPGTRLTVL.

The V gene is TRBV29-1, the J gene TRBJ2-7; D is uncertain. The germline V gene has CDR1 SQVTM and CDR2 ANQGSEA. The CDR3 contains 16 residues. V lost 4 bases and J 4 bases, leaving 23 bases between the germline ends. The CDR3 reads CSVVFLERQNSYEQYF. In DNA, the CDR3 is TGCAGCGTTGTATTTCTAGAGCGCCAGAATTCATACGAGCAGTACTTC.

Points on this clonotype: At one boundary the junction diverges from the germline segment, which might be a read error. The chain links TRBV4-2 to TRBJ2-5; D may be TRBD2 (6 bases). The CDR3 length is 20 residues. Germline-derived CDR1 and CDR2 are LGHNA and YNFKEQ. Here the CDR3 reads CASNQIPPGGANGSQETQYF. In DNA form, the CDR3 reads TGTGCCAGCAACCAAATTCCCCCCGGAGGTGCTAACGGGAGCCAAGAGACCCAGTACTTC.

For this clonotype: Mismatch with germline at one junction end may stem from a read error. The chain is built from TRBV5-5 and TRBJ1-2; no clear D. Germline V lookup: CDR1 SGHKS, CDR2 YYEKEE (reference sequence). The CDR3 totals 14 residues. The CDR3 region has the DNA TGTGCCAGCAGTTTGGAGGGAGCTCGCTATGGCTACTCCTTC. It is translated as CASSLEGARYGYSF.

This clonotype appeared once. Germline is not matched at one junction end, which may reflect a read error. The rearrangement joins TRBV29-1 to TRBJ2-2, with TRBD2 matching over 8 bases. The CDR3 length is 14 residues. Germline CDR1 and CDR2: SQVTM and ANQGSEA. In DNA, the CDR3 is TGCAGCGTGCACGGGGGGGCCATGGGCGGGGAACTGTTTTTT. Amino acid sequence: CSVHGGAMGGELFF.

Points on this clonotype: The CDR3 ends on some other residue instead of the conserved phenylalanine or tryptophan, so this is likely a read error. The V call is TRBV5-4, the J call TRBJ2-3, with TRBD2 identical over 8 bases. Germline V gene data show CDR1 as SGHNT and CDR2 as YYREEE (reference sequence). The CDR3 sequence is 13 residues long. This chain's CDR3 is CTSSLREEDTQYL. The CDR3, as DNA: TGTACCAGCAGCTTGCGGGAGGAGGATACGCAGTATCTT.

The chain combines TRBV18 with TRBJ1-1, with D hard to call. Trimming cost V 2 bases and J 1 base, with 8 bases left between them. The CDR3 is 14 amino acids. The V gene's germline CDR1 is KGHSH and CDR2 LQKENI. The CDR3: CASSPSPQNTEAFF. In DNA, the CDR3 is TGTGCCAGCTCACCATCCCCGCAGAACACTGAAGCTTTCTTT.

Details on this clonotype: At one end, the junction sequence differs from germline, possibly due to a read error. The chain uses TRBV11-2 and TRBJ2-2; 14 bases are a match to TRBD2. CDR3 size: 18 residues. The V gene's germline CDR1 is SGHAT and CDR2 FQNNGV. CDR3 sequence (DNA): TGTGCCAGCAGCTTGGGACTAGCGGGAGAGACGAACACCGGGGAGCTGTTCTTT. It specifies CASSLGLAGETNTGELFF.